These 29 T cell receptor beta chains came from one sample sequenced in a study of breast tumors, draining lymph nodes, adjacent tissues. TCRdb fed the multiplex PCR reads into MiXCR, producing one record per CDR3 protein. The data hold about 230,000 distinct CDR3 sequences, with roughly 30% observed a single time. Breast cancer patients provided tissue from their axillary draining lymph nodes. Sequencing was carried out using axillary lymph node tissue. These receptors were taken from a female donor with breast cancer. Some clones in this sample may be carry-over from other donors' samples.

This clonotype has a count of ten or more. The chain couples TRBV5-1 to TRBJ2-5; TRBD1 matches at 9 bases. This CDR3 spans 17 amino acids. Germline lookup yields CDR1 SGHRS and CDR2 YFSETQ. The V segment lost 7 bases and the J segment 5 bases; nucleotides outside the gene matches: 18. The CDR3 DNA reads TGCGCCAGCGCCCTCAAGAGGGGACAGGGCGGGCAGGAGACCCAGTACTTC. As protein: CASALKRGQGGQETQYF.

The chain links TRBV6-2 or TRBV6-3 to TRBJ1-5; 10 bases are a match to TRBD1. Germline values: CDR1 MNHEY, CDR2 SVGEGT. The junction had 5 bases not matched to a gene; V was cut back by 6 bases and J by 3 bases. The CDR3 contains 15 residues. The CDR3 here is CASRRTGGNNQPQHF. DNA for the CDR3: TGTGCCAGCAGACGGACAGGGGGAAACAATCAGCCCCAGCATTTT.

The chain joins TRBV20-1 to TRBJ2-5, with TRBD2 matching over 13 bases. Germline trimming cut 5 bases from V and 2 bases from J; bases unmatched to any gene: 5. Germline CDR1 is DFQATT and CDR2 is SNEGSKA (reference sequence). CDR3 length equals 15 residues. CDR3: CSARTSGRAQETQYF. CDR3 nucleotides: TGCAGTGCTCGGACTAGCGGGAGAGCGCAAGAGACCCAGTACTTC.

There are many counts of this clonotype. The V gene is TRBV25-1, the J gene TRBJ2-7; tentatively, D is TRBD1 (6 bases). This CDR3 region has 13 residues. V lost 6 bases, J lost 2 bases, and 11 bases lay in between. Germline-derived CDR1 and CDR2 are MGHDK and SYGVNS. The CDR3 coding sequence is TGTGCCAGCAGGGTGACAGGAACCTACGAGCAGTACTTC. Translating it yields CASRVTGTYEQYF.

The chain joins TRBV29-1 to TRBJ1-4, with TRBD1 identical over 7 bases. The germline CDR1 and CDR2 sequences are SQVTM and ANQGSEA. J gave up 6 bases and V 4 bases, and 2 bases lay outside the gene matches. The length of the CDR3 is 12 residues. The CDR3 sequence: CSVGGGDEKLFF. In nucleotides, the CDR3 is TGCAGCGTTGGAGGGGGCGATGAAAAACTGTTTTTT.

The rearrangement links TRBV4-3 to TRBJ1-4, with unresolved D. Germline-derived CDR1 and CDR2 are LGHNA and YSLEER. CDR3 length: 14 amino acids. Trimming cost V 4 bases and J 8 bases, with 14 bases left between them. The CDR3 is CASSPSGIWEKLFF. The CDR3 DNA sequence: TGCGCCAGCAGCCCTAGTGGTATTTGGGAAAAACTGTTTTTT.

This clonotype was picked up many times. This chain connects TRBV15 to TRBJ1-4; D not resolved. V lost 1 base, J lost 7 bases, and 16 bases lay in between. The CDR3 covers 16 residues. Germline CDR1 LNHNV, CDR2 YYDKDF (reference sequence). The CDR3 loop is CATSRGAGELSEKLFF. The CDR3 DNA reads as TGTGCCACCAGCAGAGGGGCTGGGGAATTGAGTGAAAAACTGTTTTTT.

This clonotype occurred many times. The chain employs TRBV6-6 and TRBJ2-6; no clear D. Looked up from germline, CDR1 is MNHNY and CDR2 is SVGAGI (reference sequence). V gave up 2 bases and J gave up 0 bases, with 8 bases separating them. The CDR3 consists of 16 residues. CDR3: CASSYDNLSGANVLTF. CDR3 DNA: TGTGCCAGCAGTTACGACAACCTCTCTGGGGCCAACGTCCTGACTTTC.

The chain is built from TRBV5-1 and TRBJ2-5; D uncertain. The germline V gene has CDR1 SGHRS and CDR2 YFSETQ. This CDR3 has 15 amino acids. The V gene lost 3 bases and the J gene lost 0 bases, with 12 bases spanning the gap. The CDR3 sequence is CASSSLVDYQETQYF. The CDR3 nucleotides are TGCGCCAGCAGCTCCTTGGTGGATTACCAAGAGACCCAGTACTTC.

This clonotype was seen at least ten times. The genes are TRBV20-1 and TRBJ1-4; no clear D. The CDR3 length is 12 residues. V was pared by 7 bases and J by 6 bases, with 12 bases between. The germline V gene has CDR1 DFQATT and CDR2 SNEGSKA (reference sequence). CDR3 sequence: CSGHHLDEKLFF. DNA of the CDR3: TGCAGTGGACACCACCTCGATGAAAAACTGTTTTTT.

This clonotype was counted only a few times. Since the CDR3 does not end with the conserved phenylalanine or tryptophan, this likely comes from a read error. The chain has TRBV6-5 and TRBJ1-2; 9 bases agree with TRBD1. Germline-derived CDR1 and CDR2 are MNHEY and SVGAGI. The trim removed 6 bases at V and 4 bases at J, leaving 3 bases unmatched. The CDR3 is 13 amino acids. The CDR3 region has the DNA TGTGCCAGCAGCCCGACAGGGGGCTATGGCTACACCTCC. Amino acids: CASSPTGGYGYTS.

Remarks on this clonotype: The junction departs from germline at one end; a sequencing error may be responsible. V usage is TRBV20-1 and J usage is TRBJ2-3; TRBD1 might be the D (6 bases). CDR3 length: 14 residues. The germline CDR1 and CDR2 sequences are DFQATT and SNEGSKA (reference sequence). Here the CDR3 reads CSASGTRSTDPQYF. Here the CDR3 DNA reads TGCAGTGCTAGCGGGACACGGAGCACAGATCCGCAGTATTTT.

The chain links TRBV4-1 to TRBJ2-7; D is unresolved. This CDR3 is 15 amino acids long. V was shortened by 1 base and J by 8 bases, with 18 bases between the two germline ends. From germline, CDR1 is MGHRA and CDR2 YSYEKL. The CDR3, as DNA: TGCGCCAGCAGCCAAGGTGTAGCCAGCAGGCGAAAGCAGTACTTC. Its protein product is CASSQGVASRRKQYF.

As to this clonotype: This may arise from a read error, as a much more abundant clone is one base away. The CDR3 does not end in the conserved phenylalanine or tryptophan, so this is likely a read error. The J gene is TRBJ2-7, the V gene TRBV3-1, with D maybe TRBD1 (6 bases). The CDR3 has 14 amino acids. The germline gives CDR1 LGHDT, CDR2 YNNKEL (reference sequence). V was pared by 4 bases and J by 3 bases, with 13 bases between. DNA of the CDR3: TGTGCCAGCAGCCGATCAGGGGCAGACTACGAGCAGTACTCC. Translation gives CASSRSGADYEQYS.

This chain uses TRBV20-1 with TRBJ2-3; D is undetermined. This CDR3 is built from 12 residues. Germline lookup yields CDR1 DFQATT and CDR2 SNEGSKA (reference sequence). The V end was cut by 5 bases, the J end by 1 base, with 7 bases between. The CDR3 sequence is CSACGGTDTQYF. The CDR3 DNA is TGCAGTGCTTGCGGCGGCACAGATACGCAGTATTTT.

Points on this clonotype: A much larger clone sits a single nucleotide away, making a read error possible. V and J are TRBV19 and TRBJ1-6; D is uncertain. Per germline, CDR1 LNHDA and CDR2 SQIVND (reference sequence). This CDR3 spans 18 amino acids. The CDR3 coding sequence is TGTGCCAGTAGTATGTTTCCCCCGGGCAGCTCCTATAATTCACCCCCCCACTTT. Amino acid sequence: CASSMFPPGSSYNSPPHF.

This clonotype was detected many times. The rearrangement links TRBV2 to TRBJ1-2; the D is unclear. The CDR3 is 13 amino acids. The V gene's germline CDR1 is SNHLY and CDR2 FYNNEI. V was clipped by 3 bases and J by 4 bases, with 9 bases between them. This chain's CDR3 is CASSEQTPYGYTF. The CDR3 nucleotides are TGTGCCAGCAGTGAGCAGACGCCCTATGGCTACACCTTC.

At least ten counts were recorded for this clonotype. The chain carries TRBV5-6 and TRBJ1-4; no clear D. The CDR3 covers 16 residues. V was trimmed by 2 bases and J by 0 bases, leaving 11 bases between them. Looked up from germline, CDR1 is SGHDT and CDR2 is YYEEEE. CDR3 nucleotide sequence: TGTGCCAGCAGCTTACGTTACGACGCAACTAATGAAAAACTGTTTTTT. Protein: CASSLRYDATNEKLFF.

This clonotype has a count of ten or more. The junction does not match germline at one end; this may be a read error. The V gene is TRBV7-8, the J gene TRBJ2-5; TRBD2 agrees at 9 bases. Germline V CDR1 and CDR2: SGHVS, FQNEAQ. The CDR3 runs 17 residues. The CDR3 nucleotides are TGTGCCAGCAGCTTAAATCAACCGGGACTAGCCCAAGAGCCCCAGTACTTC. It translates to CASSLNQPGLAQEPQYF.

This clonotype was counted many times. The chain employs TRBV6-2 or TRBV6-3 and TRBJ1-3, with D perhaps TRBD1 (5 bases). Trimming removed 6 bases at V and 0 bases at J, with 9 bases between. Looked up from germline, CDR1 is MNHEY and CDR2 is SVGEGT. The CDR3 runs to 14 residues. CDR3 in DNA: TGTGCCAGCAGACAGGCACGCTCTGGAAACACCATATATTTT. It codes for CASRQARSGNTIYF.

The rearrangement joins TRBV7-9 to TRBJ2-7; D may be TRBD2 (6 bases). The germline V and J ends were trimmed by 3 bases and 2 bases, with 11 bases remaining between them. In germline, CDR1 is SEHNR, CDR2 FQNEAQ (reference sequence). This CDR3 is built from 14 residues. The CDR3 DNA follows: TGTGCCAGCAGCTTGGAGGGGCGGGCCTACGAGCAGTACTTC. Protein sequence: CASSLEGRAYEQYF.

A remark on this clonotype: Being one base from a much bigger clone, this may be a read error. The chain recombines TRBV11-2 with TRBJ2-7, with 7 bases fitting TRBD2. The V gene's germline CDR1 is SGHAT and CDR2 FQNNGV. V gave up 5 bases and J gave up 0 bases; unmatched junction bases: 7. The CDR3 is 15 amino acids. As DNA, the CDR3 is TGTGCCAGCAGCCTAACCGGGACTACCTCCTACGAGCAGTACTTC. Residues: CASSLTGTTSYEQYF.

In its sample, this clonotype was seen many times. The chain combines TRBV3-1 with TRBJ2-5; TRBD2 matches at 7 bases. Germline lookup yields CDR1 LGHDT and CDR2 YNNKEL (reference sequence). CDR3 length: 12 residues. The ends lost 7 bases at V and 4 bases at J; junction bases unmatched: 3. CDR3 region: CASKRGGETQYF. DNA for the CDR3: TGTGCCAGCAAACGCGGGGGAGAGACCCAGTACTTC.

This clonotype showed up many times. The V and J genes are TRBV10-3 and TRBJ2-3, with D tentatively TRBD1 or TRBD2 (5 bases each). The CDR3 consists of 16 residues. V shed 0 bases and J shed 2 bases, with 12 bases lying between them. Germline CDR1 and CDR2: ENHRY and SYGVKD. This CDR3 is CAISESSTDYTDTQYF. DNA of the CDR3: TGTGCCATCAGTGAGTCGTCGACAGACTACACAGATACGCAGTATTTT.

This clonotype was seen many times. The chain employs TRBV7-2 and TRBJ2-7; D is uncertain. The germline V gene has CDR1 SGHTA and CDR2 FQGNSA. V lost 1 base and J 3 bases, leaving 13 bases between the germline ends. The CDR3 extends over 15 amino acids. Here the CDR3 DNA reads TGTGCCAGCAGCTTAGGCGACACCGTGGGCTACGAGCAGTACTTC. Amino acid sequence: CASSLGDTVGYEQYF.

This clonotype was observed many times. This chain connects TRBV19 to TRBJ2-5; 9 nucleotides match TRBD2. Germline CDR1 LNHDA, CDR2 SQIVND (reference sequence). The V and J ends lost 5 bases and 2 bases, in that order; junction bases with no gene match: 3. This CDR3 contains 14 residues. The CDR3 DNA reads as TGTGCCAGTAGTTCTAGCGGGATACAAGAGACCCAGTACTTC. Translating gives CASSSSGIQETQYF.

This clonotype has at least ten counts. The CDR3 here is CSAPPSIRGNYGYTF. The CDR3 DNA is TGCAGTGCTCCACCTTCGATACGGGGTAACTATGGCTACACCTTC. The chain joins TRBV20-1 to TRBJ1-2, with unresolved D. V was pared by 5 bases and J by 1 base, with 17 bases between. Germline CDR1 reads DFQATT; CDR2 reads SNEGSKA (reference sequence). The CDR3 runs 15 residues.

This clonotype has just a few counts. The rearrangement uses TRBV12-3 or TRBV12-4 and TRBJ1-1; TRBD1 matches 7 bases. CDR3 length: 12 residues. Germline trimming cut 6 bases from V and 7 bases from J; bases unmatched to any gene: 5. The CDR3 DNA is TGTGCCAGCAGGGGGGACAGCTTTGAAGCTTTCTTT. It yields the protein CASRGDSFEAFF.

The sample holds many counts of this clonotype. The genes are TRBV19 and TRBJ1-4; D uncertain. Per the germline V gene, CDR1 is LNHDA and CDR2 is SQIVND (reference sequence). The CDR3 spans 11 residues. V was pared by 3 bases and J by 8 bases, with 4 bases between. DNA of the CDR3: TGTGCCAGTAGTATTGACGAAAAACTGTTTTTT. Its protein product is CASSIDEKLFF.